These 30 T cell receptor beta chains share one sample of origin, sequenced in a study of T cell clones after liver transplantation (dated by TCRdb to the late 2010s). Preparation of the library involved the immunoSEQ multiplex PCR assay. TCRdb took this table from immuneACCESS and kept in-frame rearrangements with V and J called. Such tables lack part of the clones; where checked against another copy, unresolved V genes explain under half of the gap, and the rest is unexplained. In this sample the table shows around 77,000 clones, about four fifths of which occur a single time. Around 0.72% of the sample rests with the top ten. The specimen was CD4+ T cells from blood, collected 12 months after liver transplant. The receptor set was obtained from a human patient who received a liver transplant. Some T cells may originate with the graft donor following a transplant.

The gene calls are TRBV15 and TRBJ1-2, with 7 bases lining up with TRBD1. Germline CDR1 LNHNV, CDR2 YYDKDF (reference sequence). V lost 2 bases, J lost 2 bases, and 8 bases stayed unmatched. CDR3 length: 16 amino acids. CDR3 DNA: TGTGCCACCAGCAGATCGGGGACAGCTGGAAACTATGGCTACACCTTC. Translation: CATSRSGTAGNYGYTF.

V gene TRBV7-2 combines with J gene TRBJ2-2; the match to TRBD2 covers 8 bases. The CDR3 contains 16 residues. Germline values: CDR1 SGHTA, CDR2 FQGNSA. With V trimmed by 4 bases and J by 4 bases, 8 bases remained unmatched. CDR3 nucleotides: TGTGCCAGCAGCTCCACGGGAGGGGTCCGCACCGGGGAGCTGTTTTTT. This codes for CASSSTGGVRTGELFF.

The chain combines TRBV2 with TRBJ2-6; D call uncertain. V gave up 6 bases and J gave up 10 bases, with 10 bases separating them. The CDR3 loop spans 12 amino acids. From germline, CDR1 is SNHLY and CDR2 FYNNEI. This CDR3 is CASSGPGNVLTF. As DNA, the CDR3 is TGTGCCAGCAGCGGGCCTGGTAACGTCCTGACTTTC.

Points on this clone: Other DNA sequences in the sample encode the same CDR3. The chain uses TRBV6-5 and TRBJ1-5, with no clear D. The CDR3 has 13 amino acids. Trimming removed 2 bases at V and 0 bases at J, with 2 bases between. CDR1 MNHEY and CDR2 SVGAGI come from the germline V gene. CDR3 region: CASSYSSNQPQHF. The CDR3 DNA reads TGTGCCAGCAGTTACAGTAGCAATCAGCCCCAGCATTTT.

The rearrangement joins TRBV11-3 to TRBJ2-3; the D is unclear. The CDR3 consists of 12 residues. The ends were cut back, 5 bases at V and 8 bases at J, with 11 bases in the middle. The germline V gene has CDR1 SGHNT and CDR2 YENEEA. CDR3 sequence (DNA): TGTGCCAGCAGCCGGAGCTTGAGTACGCAGTATTTT. It specifies CASSRSLSTQYF. The whole variable domain, filled in from reference TRBV11-3 and TRBJ2-3, reads EAGVVQSPRYKIIEKKQPVAFWCNPISGHNTLYWYLQNLGQGPELLIRYENEEAVDDSQLPKDRFSAERLKGVDSTLKIQPAELGDSAVYLCASSRSLSTQYFGPGTRLTVL.

This chain uses TRBV9 with TRBJ1-1; the D is unclear. In germline, CDR1 is SGDLS, CDR2 YYNGEE. The CDR3 has 12 amino acids. The V end lost 3 bases, the J end lost 11 bases, and 14 bases lay between the germline ends. The CDR3 sequence: CASSASLGPAFF. DNA for the CDR3: TGTGCCAGCAGCGCCAGCCTTGGGCCCGCTTTCTTT.

This clone has only one observation. J is TRBJ2-1 and V is TRBV20-1; D is possibly TRBD1 (5 bases). V dropped 6 bases and J dropped 10 bases, with 7 bases sitting between them. The CDR3 is 9 residues long. The germline V gene encodes CDR1 DFQATT and CDR2 SNEGSKA (reference sequence). The CDR3 reads CSAGREQFF. The CDR3 region has the DNA TGCAGTGCGGGGCGGGAGCAGTTCTTC.

The sample holds one count of this clone. This chain joins TRBV5-1 and TRBJ2-1; tentatively, D is TRBD2 (7 bases). The germline V gene encodes CDR1 SGHRS and CDR2 YFSETQ. The CDR3 runs 15 residues. Deletions cut 4 bases from V and 10 bases from J, with 21 bases between. The CDR3 loop is CASSAGGPNGREQFF. The CDR3, as DNA: TGCGCCAGCAGCGCCGGGGGGCCAAATGGGCGGGAGCAGTTCTTC.

The CDR3: CASSSRPLAGYNEQFF. CDR3 DNA: TGTGCCAGCAGCTCACGCCCGCTAGCGGGCTACAATGAGCAGTTCTTC. The V gene is TRBV7-2, the J gene TRBJ2-1, with TRBD2 matching 8 bases. Germline V gene sequence: CDR1 SGHTA, CDR2 FQGNSA. With 4 bases clipped from V and 3 bases from J, the junction kept 8 bases outside the gene matches. There are 16 residues in the CDR3.

This clone appeared a single time. This CDR3 is CASSLQEGGLRGTEAFF. The CDR3 region has the DNA TGTGCCAGCAGTTTACAGGAAGGGGGGTTGAGGGGCACTGAAGCTTTCTTT. The chain links TRBV28 to TRBJ1-1, with D possibly matching TRBD1 (6 bases). Trimming took 2 bases from V and 4 from J, leaving 20 bases between them. The CDR3 loop spans 17 amino acids. In germline, CDR1 is MDHEN, CDR2 SYDVKM. Supplemented by reference TRBV28 and TRBJ1-1, the full variable domain reads DVKVTQSSRYLVKRTGEKVFLECVQDMDHENMFWYRQDPGLGLRLIYFSYDVKMKEKGDIPEGYSVSREKKERFSLILESASTNQTSMYLCASSLQEGGLRGTEAFFGQGTRLTVV.

A single count supports this clone. This chain connects TRBV30 to TRBJ2-1, with D perhaps given as TRBD1 or TRBD2 (5 bases each). The CDR3 contains 14 residues. Germline V gene lookup returns CDR1 GTSNPN and CDR2 SVGIG (reference sequence). V lost 5 bases, J lost 3 bases, and 14 bases lay in between. The CDR3 DNA follows: TGTGCCTGGGGAAAGACTGGGGGCTACAATGAGCAGTTCTTC. As protein: CAWGKTGGYNEQFF.

The chain is built from TRBV18 and TRBJ1-1; D remains ambiguous. CDR1 and CDR2 (germline): KGHSH, LQKENI. The length of the CDR3 is 12 residues. Trimming took off 5 bases at V and 8 bases at J, with 12 bases between the two ends. CDR3 loop: CASSSQQGEAFF. The CDR3 DNA is TGTGCCAGCTCATCTCAACAAGGGGAAGCTTTCTTT.

The J gene is TRBJ2-7, the V gene TRBV30; 11 bases agree with TRBD1. Germline CDR1 is GTSNPN and CDR2 is SVGIG (reference sequence). This CDR3 spans 15 amino acids. Unmatched junction bases numbered 9, after V lost 2 bases and J lost 6 bases. The CDR3 DNA follows: TGTGCCTGGAGTCTATATGGGACAGGGGGTAGCGAGCAGTACTTC. Translation: CAWSLYGTGGSEQYF.

The CDR3 region has the DNA TGCGCCAGCAGTGAGTCGAGAACTAGCGGCAATGAGCAGTTCTTC. This codes for CASSESRTSGNEQFF. This chain links TRBV10-1 with TRBJ2-1, with 8 bases identical to TRBD2. V lost 0 bases and J lost 6; bases outside the gene matches: 4. This CDR3 contains 15 residues. Germline values: CDR1 WNHNN, CDR2 SYGVQD (reference sequence).

The rearrangement links TRBV4-3 to TRBJ1-2; TRBD1 aligns across 9 bases. The CDR3 extends over 12 amino acids. Germline CDR1 LGHNA, CDR2 YSLEER. With 4 bases clipped from V and 8 bases from J, the junction kept 2 bases outside the gene matches. CDR3 loop: CASSPDRGGYTF. CDR3 DNA sequence: TGCGCCAGCAGCCCTGACAGGGGGGGCTACACCTTC.

The chain is built from TRBV15 and TRBJ2-4; 9 bases map to TRBD2. The germline gives CDR1 LNHNV, CDR2 YYDKDF (reference sequence). Trimming took 0 bases from V and 3 from J; bases not matched to a gene: 12. The CDR3 has 19 residues. This CDR3 reads CATSRDPMAGGLIKNIQYF. The CDR3 nucleotides are TGTGCCACCAGCAGAGATCCGATGGCGGGAGGGCTGATCAAAAACATTCAGTACTTC.

This clone came up once. This sequence joins TRBV28 and TRBJ1-2, with D perhaps TRBD1 (5 bases). CDR1 and CDR2 (germline): MDHEN, SYDVKM. The V end lost 5 bases, the J end lost 5 bases, and 18 bases lay between the germline ends. The CDR3 runs 15 residues. The CDR3 reads CASSTRGHATYGYTF. In DNA form, the CDR3 reads TGTGCCAGCAGTACGAGGGGTCATGCAACATATGGCTACACCTTC.

The V gene is TRBV7-6, the J gene TRBJ2-7, with a weak D call TRBD1 (6 bases). This CDR3 contains 15 residues. The V gene lost 5 bases and the J gene lost 6 bases, with 20 bases spanning the gap. Per germline, CDR1 SGHVS and CDR2 FNYEAQ. The CDR3 here is CASSQSGQYSSEQYF. DNA for the CDR3: TGTGCCAGCAGCCAGAGTGGACAGTACTCTAGCGAGCAGTACTTC.

V gene TRBV28 combines with J gene TRBJ2-7; D possibly corresponds to TRBD2 (6 bases). V lost 4 bases, J lost 3 bases, and 19 bases lay in between. Germline V gene sequence: CDR1 MDHEN, CDR2 SYDVKM. The CDR3 extends over 16 amino acids. CDR3 in DNA: TGTGCCAGCAGTTCTGTACCGGGAGCGACGGGCTACGAGCAGTACTTC. The encoded protein is CASSSVPGATGYEQYF.

The rearrangement joins TRBV2 to TRBJ2-7; TRBD2 aligns across 16 bases. Per the germline V gene, CDR1 is SNHLY and CDR2 is FYNNEI. Trimming at V came to 11 bases and at J to 7 bases, leaving 14 bases not matched to a gene. This CDR3 has 16 residues. Here the CDR3 reads CASKRGLAGGSREQYF. As DNA, the CDR3 is TGTGCCTCAAAAAGGGGACTAGCGGGAGGGTCGCGGGAGCAGTACTTC.

The chain joins TRBV5-1 to TRBJ2-7; no definite D call. V gave up 0 bases and J gave up 6 bases, with 10 bases separating them. Germline lookup yields CDR1 SGHRS and CDR2 YFSETQ. The CDR3 is made up of 13 amino acids. Written as DNA, the CDR3 is TGCGCCAGCAGCTTGGATAGCTATGGCGAGCAGTACTTC. Translating gives CASSLDSYGEQYF.

The chain is built from TRBV5-1 and TRBJ2-1, with 7 bases fitting TRBD2. CDR3 length: 13 residues. Per the germline V gene, CDR1 is SGHRS and CDR2 is YFSETQ. Germline trimming cut 4 bases from V and 6 bases from J; bases unmatched to any gene: 4. The CDR3 sequence is CASSVVAGNEQFF. CDR3 nucleotides: TGCGCCAGCAGCGTCGTAGCGGGCAATGAGCAGTTCTTC.

V and J are TRBV28 and TRBJ1-2; the D gene is possibly TRBD1 (6 bases). Germline V lookup: CDR1 MDHEN, CDR2 SYDVKM. V was shortened by 3 bases and J by 3 bases, with 8 bases between the two germline ends. This CDR3 contains 13 residues. The CDR3 DNA follows: TGTGCCAGCAGTTTTACAGGGTACTATGGCTACACCTTC. The encoded protein is CASSFTGYYGYTF.

The V and J genes are TRBV27 and TRBJ2-1, with TRBD2 matching 12 bases. Germline loops: CDR1 MNHEY, CDR2 SMNVEV (reference sequence). V was pared by 10 bases and J by 5 bases, with 12 bases of the junction left unmatched. The CDR3 runs to 16 residues. The CDR3 sequence is CATTPLLAGGDNEQFF. The CDR3 nucleotides read TGTGCCACCACGCCCCTTCTAGCGGGAGGGGACAATGAGCAGTTCTTC.

The genes are TRBV7-7 and TRBJ1-3; 7 nucleotides line up with TRBD1. Per the germline V gene, CDR1 is SSHAT and CDR2 is FNYEAQ (reference sequence). The V and J ends lost 4 bases and 2 bases, in that order; junction bases with no gene match: 5. This CDR3 is 15 amino acids long. CDR3 bases: TGTGCCAGCAGCTCAACAGGGGATCCTGGAAACACCATATATTTT. As protein: CASSSTGDPGNTIYF.

This chain links TRBV5-6 with TRBJ2-6; no reliable D call. Trimming took 0 bases from V and 1 from J, leaving 5 bases between them. The CDR3 totals 15 residues. In germline, CDR1 is SGHDT, CDR2 YYEEEE. CDR3 DNA: TGTGCCAGCAGCTTGGGTCTTTCTGGGGCCAACGTCCTGACTTTC. This translates into CASSLGLSGANVLTF. The whole variable domain, filled in from reference TRBV5-6 and TRBJ2-6, reads DAGVTQSPTHLIKTRGQQVTLRCSPKSGHDTVSWYQQALGQGPQFIFQYYEEEERQRGNFPDRFSGHQFPNYSSELNVNALLLGDSALYLCASSLGLSGANVLTFGAGSRLTVL.

A note on this clone: Compared with germline, one end of the junction differs, possibly owing to a read error. This chain uses TRBV28 with TRBJ1-2; a weak D match, TRBD1 (5 bases). CDR3 length: 14 amino acids. In germline, CDR1 is MDHEN, CDR2 SYDVKM. CDR3 region: CAGRRGGRADGYTF. The CDR3 nucleotides read TGTGCCGGCAGACGTGGGGGTCGGGCTGATGGCTACACCTTC.

This chain uses TRBV6-5 with TRBJ1-1; D is possibly TRBD1 (5 bases). V lost 5 bases and J 5 bases, leaving 18 bases between the germline ends. CDR1 and CDR2 from the germline V gene are MNHEY and SVGAGI. The CDR3 has 15 amino acids. CDR3 sequence (DNA): TGTGCCAGCAGTCCCCGCAGGGAGGGGAGAACTGAAGCTTTCTTT. Translated, it gives CASSPRREGRTEAFF.

The J gene is TRBJ2-7, the V gene TRBV5-4; 16 bases match TRBD2. The germline V gene encodes CDR1 SGHNT and CDR2 YYREEE (reference sequence). After removal of 3 bases from V and 5 bases from J, the junction contained 2 bases not matched to a gene. The CDR3 runs 15 residues. CDR3 amino acids: CASSWGLAGGDEQYF. In DNA form, the CDR3 reads TGTGCCAGCAGCTGGGGACTAGCGGGAGGGGACGAGCAGTACTTC.

The rearrangement uses TRBV6-1 and TRBJ2-3, with a possible D match to TRBD1 (6 bases). CDR3 length equals 15 residues. CDR1 MNHNS and CDR2 SASEGT come from the germline V gene. Trimming left V 11 bases short and J 2 bases short, with 20 bases between. CDR3 sequence reads: CAGSGARGYTDTQYF. CDR3 DNA: TGTGCCGGCTCAGGGGCCCGGGGCTACACAGATACGCAGTATTTT.